Below are 31 T cell receptor beta chains sequenced from a single sample in a study of blood T cells in healthy people across ages. For the second PCR, which ran for 7 to 11 cycles, a sample-barcoded 5' primer and a J-beta primer mix were used. Each CDR3 protein is one row after TCRdb ran MiXCR on the 5' RACE reads. The sample lists 1.5 million to 2 million distinct CDR3 sequences, roughly two fifths occurring once. The sample taken for sequencing was blood. The source is a human donor in good health.

The chain uses TRBV5-5 and TRBJ2-7; a weak D match, TRBD1 (5 bases). Germline-derived CDR1 and CDR2 are SGHKS and YYEKEE (reference sequence). This CDR3 is built from 15 residues. Trimming pared 1 base from V and 2 bases from J, leaving 13 bases between. The CDR3 nucleotides are TGTGCCAGCAGCTTGAGGCCAGACAGACCCTACGAGCAGTACTTC. Its translation: CASSLRPDRPYEQYF.

The rearrangement uses TRBV7-2 and TRBJ2-5; D may correspond to TRBD1 or TRBD2 (5 bases each). Germline CDR1 reads SGHTA; CDR2 reads FQGNSA. The V end lost 0 bases, the J end lost 4 bases, and 12 bases lay between the germline ends. This CDR3 region has 15 residues. CDR3 residues: CASSLAEGPVETQYF. The DNA for the CDR3 is TGTGCCAGCAGCTTAGCTGAGGGGCCGGTAGAGACCCAGTACTTC.

This chain joins TRBV6-1 and TRBJ2-5; D possibly matches TRBD1 or TRBD2 (5 bases each). With the DNA end fitting TRBJ2-7 better, the J assignment may be wrong. In germline, CDR1 is MNHNS, CDR2 SASEGT. CDR3 length: 13 residues. The CDR3 DNA sequence: TGTGCCAGCCACACGGGGCAGGGTGGCGAGCAGTACTTC. Encoded protein: CASHTGQGGEQYF.

Details on this clonotype: Just one base apart from a much larger clone, this may be a read error. The chain joins TRBV7-2 to TRBJ1-1; no definite D call. Trimming removed 5 bases from V and 3 bases from J, with 4 bases in between. Looked up from germline, CDR1 is SGHTA and CDR2 is FQGNSA. The CDR3 has 11 amino acids. The CDR3 DNA reads as TGTGCCAGCAGCGGTCACACTGAAGCTTTCTTT. Amino acids: CASSGHTEAFF.

The chain carries TRBV20-1 and TRBJ2-7, with unresolved D. This CDR3 is built from 15 residues. V lost 0 bases and J 6 bases, leaving 18 bases between the germline ends. Looked up from germline, CDR1 is DFQATT and CDR2 is SNEGSKA (reference sequence). The chain's CDR3 is CSARDYQDWHSEQYF. For the CDR3, the DNA is TGCAGTGCTAGAGATTATCAAGACTGGCATAGCGAGCAGTACTTC.

This clonotype has only a few counts. The rearrangement uses TRBV7-2 and TRBJ1-6, with D possibly TRBD1 on 5 matching bases. V was pared by 0 bases and J by 9 bases, with 9 bases between. CDR1 and CDR2 from the germline V gene are SGHTA and FQGNSA. This CDR3 has 14 residues. In DNA, the CDR3 is TGTGCCAGCAGCTTAGCGCAGGGTACTTCACCCCTCCACTTT. This translates into CASSLAQGTSPLHF.

The rearrangement uses TRBV10-3 and TRBJ2-2, with D uncertain. Germline V lookup: CDR1 ENHRY, CDR2 SYGVKD. V was cut by 8 bases and J by 1 base, with 8 bases left in between. The CDR3 length is 13 residues. DNA of the CDR3: TGTGCCATCGGGGTAGAGAACACCGGGGAGCTGTTTTTT. It is translated as CAIGVENTGELFF.

The chain links TRBV28 to TRBJ2-5, with D tentatively TRBD1 or TRBD2 (5 bases each). Trimming took 8 bases from V and 4 from J, leaving 20 bases between them. The germline gives CDR1 MDHEN, CDR2 SYDVKM. The CDR3 spans 15 residues. In DNA, the CDR3 is TGTGCCAGCGGACCACAGGTGGAGGTTCGAGAGACCCAGTACTTC. Amino acids: CASGPQVEVRETQYF.

V usage is TRBV4-1 and J usage is TRBJ1-6, with 7 nucleotides matching TRBD1. V lost 8 bases and J lost 7; bases outside the gene matches: 14. The CDR3 is made up of 16 amino acids. The germline gives CDR1 MGHRA, CDR2 YSYEKL. Here the CDR3 reads CASAPKSGTENSPLHF. Here the CDR3 DNA reads TGCGCCAGCGCACCTAAATCCGGGACAGAGAATTCACCCCTCCACTTT.

The rearrangement joins TRBV28 to TRBJ2-2, with a tentative D call TRBD1 (5 bases). The CDR3 is 13 amino acids. The germline V and J ends were trimmed by 10 bases and 6 bases, with 15 bases remaining between them. Germline V gene sequence: CDR1 MDHEN, CDR2 SYDVKM. CDR3 loop: CATIHKGSGELFF. The CDR3 DNA is TGTGCCACTATCCATAAGGGGTCCGGGGAGCTGTTTTTT.

This clonotype appeared a single time. J is TRBJ2-1 and V is TRBV11-2, with 7 bases matching TRBD1. J lost 7 bases, V lost 5 bases, and 8 bases had no gene match. Germline CDR1 reads SGHAT; CDR2 reads FQNNGV. The CDR3 is 14 amino acids. CDR3: CASSPRTGRNEQFF. The DNA for the CDR3 is TGTGCCAGCAGCCCCCGGACAGGTCGAAATGAGCAGTTCTTC.

The chain couples TRBV9 to TRBJ2-1, with 10 bases aligning to TRBD2. In germline, CDR1 is SGDLS, CDR2 YYNGEE. The V and J ends lost 4 bases and 6 bases, in that order; junction bases with no gene match: 13. This CDR3 spans 17 amino acids. The CDR3 sequence: CASSPGLAVSRPNEQFF. CDR3 coding DNA: TGTGCCAGCAGCCCAGGACTAGCGGTTTCCCGCCCCAATGAGCAGTTCTTC.

This chain uses TRBV13 with TRBJ2-1; a weak D match, TRBD2 (6 bases). The germline CDR1 and CDR2 sequences are PRHDT and FYEKMQ (reference sequence). The CDR3 has 16 residues. Trimming cost V 0 bases and J 6 bases, with 15 bases left between them. CDR3 amino acids: CASSLGVGGVRNEQFF. The DNA of the CDR3 is TGTGCCAGCAGCTTAGGGGTCGGCGGGGTCCGCAATGAGCAGTTCTTC.

The chain has TRBV5-1 and TRBJ2-7; 8 nucleotides agree with TRBD1. Germline assignment: CDR1 SGHRS and CDR2 YFSETQ. The CDR3 length is 15 residues. V dropped 7 bases and J dropped 3; count of bases not matched to a gene: 12. DNA for the CDR3: TGCGCCAGCGCCTCTAGCCGGGACAGGTTCTACGAGCAGTACTTC. It codes for CASASSRDRFYEQYF.

The rearrangement links TRBV13 to TRBJ2-1; the match to TRBD2 covers 8 bases. Germline V gene data show CDR1 as PRHDT and CDR2 as FYEKMQ (reference sequence). The junction had 9 bases not matched to a gene; V was cut back by 5 bases and J by 3 bases. This CDR3 is 16 amino acids long. The CDR3 sequence: CASSAESSGYYNEQFF. The CDR3 DNA sequence: TGTGCCAGCAGCGCCGAATCTAGCGGGTACTACAATGAGCAGTTCTTC.

The gene calls are TRBV9 and TRBJ2-6; unclear D gene. CDR1 is SGDLS, CDR2 YYNGEE, per germline. The CDR3 extends over 17 amino acids. With 4 bases removed from V and 1 base from J, the gap between germline ends came to 15 bases. CDR3 sequence reads: CASSPGPRLSGANVLTF. DNA for the CDR3: TGTGCCAGCAGCCCCGGCCCAAGGTTGTCTGGGGCCAACGTCCTGACTTTC.

This chain links TRBV7-2 with TRBJ1-6, with D possibly being TRBD1 (6 bases). The CDR3 has 15 residues. Germline V gene data show CDR1 as SGHTA and CDR2 as FQGNSA. The V and J ends lost 4 bases and 10 bases respectively, with 17 bases between them. CDR3 residues: CASSSTGTYGSPLHF. CDR3 sequence (DNA): TGTGCCAGCAGCTCCACCGGGACATATGGCTCACCCCTCCACTTT.

V and J are TRBV11-3 and TRBJ2-3; D remains ambiguous. CDR1 and CDR2 from the germline V gene are SGHNT and YENEEA. The CDR3 length is 16 residues. The ends were cut back, 0 bases at V and 1 base at J, with 11 bases in the middle. In nucleotides, the CDR3 is TGTGCCAGCAGCTTAGATGGTACGGCACGCACAGATACGCAGTATTTT. It is translated as CASSLDGTARTDTQYF.

On this clonotype: One junction end does not reproduce the germline sequence, and a read error may be involved. This chain links TRBV5-1 with TRBJ2-1; weak D call: TRBD1 (5 bases). CDR1 is SGHRS, CDR2 YFSETQ, per germline. This CDR3 has 13 amino acids. The CDR3: CASRPQGSDEQFF. Written as DNA, the CDR3 is TGCGCTAGCAGGCCTCAGGGTTCCGATGAGCAGTTCTTC.

The V call is TRBV5-1, the J call TRBJ2-1; no clear D. The CDR3 covers 16 residues. Trimming took 0 bases from V and 0 from J, leaving 10 bases between them. Germline CDR1 reads SGHRS; CDR2 reads YFSETQ. The CDR3 DNA reads TGCGCCAGCAGCTTGGCCGGCAGGCTCTCCTACAATGAGCAGTTCTTC. It is translated as CASSLAGRLSYNEQFF. The variable domain in full, completed from reference TRBV5-1 and TRBJ2-1, reads KAGVTQTPRYLIKTRGQQVTLSCSPISGHRSVSWYQQTPGQGLQFLFEYFSETQRNKGNFPGRFSGRQFSNSRSEMNVSTLELGDSALYLCASSLAGRLSYNEQFFGPGTRLTVL.

The V call is TRBV7-1, the J call TRBJ2-7; D possibly matches TRBD1 or TRBD2 (6 bases each). TRBV7-1 is filed as an ORF, its function uncertain. This CDR3 has 13 amino acids. V shed 3 bases and J shed 5 bases, with 11 bases lying between them. CDR3: CASSSGGRNEQYF. CDR3 DNA: TGTGCCAGCAGCTCGGGGGGCAGGAACGAGCAGTACTTC.

This chain joins TRBV10-3 and TRBJ2-5; unclear D gene. The end of the DNA aligns better with TRBJ2-7, so the J call may be wrong. The CDR3 spans 12 residues. Germline-derived CDR1 and CDR2 are ENHRY and SYGVKD. The CDR3 coding sequence is TGTGCCATCAGTCACAATATGGTCGAGCAGTACTTC. Encoded protein: CAISHNMVEQYF.

As to this clonotype: At one of its ends the junction is not consistent with the germline gene, which may arise from a read error. J is TRBJ2-5 and V is TRBV11-3; 7 bases align to TRBD1. The CDR3 is made up of 15 amino acids. The germline V gene has CDR1 SGHNT and CDR2 YENEEA. The CDR3 here is CVSSGKGAREETQYF. Written as DNA, the CDR3 is TGTGTCAGCAGCGGAAAGGGGGCGCGTGAAGAGACCCAGTACTTC.

There are a few counts of this clonotype. The chain employs TRBV7-3 and TRBJ1-2, with D unclear. Trimming shortened V by 8 bases and J by 5 bases, and 3 bases separated the two germline ends. This CDR3 is built from 9 residues. CDR1 SGHTA and CDR2 FQGTGA come from the germline V gene. In DNA, the CDR3 is TGTGCCAGCGATTATGGCTACACCTTC. Translated, it gives CASDYGYTF.

The chain links TRBV6-5 to TRBJ2-7, with D possibly being TRBD1 (6 bases). The CDR3 runs to 13 residues. Trimming removed 11 bases at V and 3 bases at J, with 17 bases between. CDR1 and CDR2 (germline): MNHEY, SVGAGI. CDR3 residues: CAASRDIRYEQYF. CDR3 nucleotides: TGTGCCGCATCCCGGGACATCCGCTACGAGCAGTACTTC.

This sequence joins TRBV29-1 and TRBJ1-1; D not resolved. Per the germline V gene, CDR1 is SQVTM and CDR2 is ANQGSEA. Deletions cut 5 bases from V and 3 bases from J, with 10 bases between. The CDR3 has 12 amino acids. The chain's CDR3 is CSVLDGHTEAFF. The CDR3 DNA is TGCAGCGTTCTGGACGGACACACTGAAGCTTTCTTT.

Ten or more counts support this clonotype. The J gene is TRBJ2-7, the V gene TRBV7-6; D unclear. Per the germline V gene, CDR1 is SGHVS and CDR2 is FNYEAQ. The V gene lost 5 bases and the J gene lost 4 bases, with 6 bases spanning the gap. The CDR3 is made up of 11 amino acids. CDR3 coding DNA: TGTGCCAGCAGCAATCTATACGAGCAGTACTTC. Translation: CASSNLYEQYF.

Only a few counts were recorded for this clonotype. This chain uses TRBV12-3 or TRBV12-4 with TRBJ2-3; 7 nucleotides match TRBD1. Losses at the gene ends were 6 bases for V and 2 bases for J; bases not matched to a gene: 8. This CDR3 is built from 15 residues. The CDR3 sequence is CASRGTVVNTDTQYF. The CDR3 DNA follows: TGTGCCAGCAGGGGGACAGTAGTAAACACAGATACGCAGTATTTT.

The rearrangement uses TRBV15 and TRBJ2-3; a weak D match, TRBD1 (6 bases). Germline V gene sequence: CDR1 LNHNV, CDR2 YYDKDF (reference sequence). Trimming removed 5 bases at V and 2 bases at J, with 11 bases between. This CDR3 has 14 residues. As DNA, the CDR3 is TGTGCCACCAGCCTTGACAGGCCCACAGATACGCAGTATTTT. This sequence encodes CATSLDRPTDTQYF.

The gene calls are TRBV7-2 and TRBJ2-1; D possibly uses TRBD1 or TRBD2 (6 bases each). The CDR3 has 16 amino acids. V was cut by 5 bases and J by 0 bases, with 14 bases left in between. Germline V lookup: CDR1 SGHTA, CDR2 FQGNSA. The CDR3 coding sequence is TGTGCCAGCAGCCCAAAGGGGGGTAGCTCCTACAATGAGCAGTTCTTC. Protein sequence: CASSPKGGSSYNEQFF.

This rearrangement joins TRBV4-2 to TRBJ2-1; D is ambiguous. CDR3 length equals 15 residues. V lost 0 bases and J lost 1, with 7 bases in between. Germline V CDR1 and CDR2: LGHNA, YNFKEQ. CDR3 coding DNA: TGTGCCAGCAGCCAAGATAAAGGATCCTACAATGAGCAGTTCTTC. Residues: CASSQDKGSYNEQFF.